The rows below give T cell receptor beta chains drawn from one sample of a study of T cells in Graves' hyperthyroidism and ophthalmopathy. TCRdb re-analysed the multiplex PCR reads in MiXCR, keeping a single row per CDR3 protein. The repertoire consists of approximately 400,000 distinct CDR3 sequences, with 20% to 25% occurring once and the leading ten covering around 67%. Sequenced material: blood. The receptors derive from a man aged 45 to 65 with Graves' hyperthyroidism. CDR3s leave out the opening cysteine and the closing phenylalanine or tryptophan. Fields, in order: J gene, V gene, D gene, CDR3 protein. A D gene is named only where the DNA matches it firmly.

J gene: TRBJ1-6
V gene: TRBV6-9
D gene: TRBD1
CDR3 protein: ASSYGQGDSPLH

J gene: TRBJ2-6
V gene: TRBV6-6
D gene: NA
CDR3 protein: ASSYSWSSGANVLT

J gene: TRBJ2-1
V gene: TRBV9
D gene: TRBD2
CDR3 protein: ASSVDPPSGTLGNEQF

J gene: TRBJ2-3
V gene: TRBV3-1
D gene: NA
CDR3 protein: ASSPRGVNTDTQY

J gene: TRBJ2-5
V gene: TRBV11-2
D gene: NA
CDR3 protein: ASSQGRETQY

J gene: TRBJ2-7
V gene: TRBV2
D gene: NA
CDR3 protein: ASSAQGVYEQY

J gene: TRBJ2-3
V gene: TRBV13
D gene: NA
CDR3 protein: ASSFEGFSDTQY

J gene: TRBJ2-3
V gene: TRBV7-2
D gene: NA
CDR3 protein: ASSGVFTDTQY

J gene: TRBJ2-5
V gene: TRBV24-1
D gene: TRBD1
CDR3 protein: ATSDPRTGAWGPQETQY

J gene: TRBJ2-3
V gene: TRBV11-2
D gene: NA
CDR3 protein: ASSLVQQTQY

J gene: TRBJ2-7
V gene: TRBV5-1
D gene: NA
CDR3 protein: ASSLAPGYEQY

J gene: TRBJ1-1
V gene: TRBV5-1
D gene: NA
CDR3 protein: ASSLKPYSEAF

J gene: TRBJ2-1
V gene: TRBV30
D gene: TRBD1
CDR3 protein: AWNRGQANEQF

J gene: TRBJ1-2
V gene: TRBV7-2
D gene: TRBD1
CDR3 protein: ASSLAQGLLNYGYT

J gene: TRBJ2-2
V gene: TRBV11-2
D gene: NA
CDR3 protein: ASSQGTGELF

J gene: TRBJ2-2
V gene: TRBV29-1
D gene: NA
CDR3 protein: SVGAGTNTGELF

J gene: TRBJ2-7
V gene: TRBV7-2
D gene: TRBD2
CDR3 protein: ASSLAAGDPNEQY

J gene: TRBJ2-3
V gene: TRBV28
D gene: NA
CDR3 protein: ASSFLQSADTQY

J gene: TRBJ1-4
V gene: TRBV12-3/TRBV12-4
D gene: NA
CDR3 protein: ASSPTQYSEKLF

J gene: TRBJ2-7
V gene: TRBV5-8
D gene: NA
CDR3 protein: ASSKNPGSWSYEQY

J gene: TRBJ2-2
V gene: TRBV7-3
D gene: NA
CDR3 protein: ASSLYGTYTGELF

J gene: TRBJ2-5
V gene: TRBV30
D gene: TRBD2
CDR3 protein: AWSVGGALETQY

J gene: TRBJ1-3
V gene: TRBV3-1
D gene: TRBD1
CDR3 protein: ASSPYGTGFWDTIY

J gene: TRBJ2-2
V gene: TRBV19
D gene: TRBD2
CDR3 protein: AIGLAGGGELF

J gene: TRBJ2-7
V gene: TRBV20-1
D gene: NA
CDR3 protein: SAKRGRESYEQY

J gene: TRBJ1-2
V gene: TRBV29-1
D gene: NA
CDR3 protein: SVVGRFGGYT

J gene: TRBJ2-1
V gene: TRBV6-5
D gene: TRBD2
CDR3 protein: ASSSPGLAGGLYNEQF

J gene: TRBJ2-5
V gene: TRBV28
D gene: NA
CDR3 protein: ASSDRKETQY

J gene: TRBJ2-7
V gene: TRBV13
D gene: TRBD1
CDR3 protein: ASSPDRVEQY

J gene: TRBJ1-5
V gene: TRBV30
D gene: TRBD1
CDR3 protein: AWRGGTGTSSNQPQH

J gene: TRBJ1-2
V gene: TRBV20-1
D gene: TRBD1
CDR3 protein: SATPRQGGSGYT

J gene: TRBJ1-4
V gene: TRBV7-6
D gene: TRBD1
CDR3 protein: ASSLDQWTGLSEKLF

J gene: TRBJ2-7
V gene: TRBV11-1
D gene: TRBD1
CDR3 protein: ASSLTGQPSYEQY

J gene: TRBJ2-1
V gene: TRBV3-1
D gene: TRBD2
CDR3 protein: ASSQIGGTYNEQF

J gene: TRBJ2-5
V gene: TRBV10-2
D gene: TRBD1
CDR3 protein: ASSLTGDPETQY

J gene: TRBJ2-2
V gene: TRBV5-4
D gene: TRBD1
CDR3 protein: ASRDRGDGELF

J gene: TRBJ2-7
V gene: TRBV20-1
D gene: NA
CDR3 protein: SAKPSYEGEQY

J gene: TRBJ2-1
V gene: TRBV29-1
D gene: TRBD2
CDR3 protein: SVELADYNEQF

J gene: TRBJ2-7
V gene: TRBV5-6
D gene: NA
CDR3 protein: ASSKTGLYEQY

J gene: TRBJ2-7
V gene: TRBV6-6
D gene: TRBD2
CDR3 protein: ASSYGTSGYEQY

J gene: TRBJ1-4
V gene: TRBV28
D gene: TRBD1
CDR3 protein: ASRAGQAGEKLF

J gene: TRBJ2-1
V gene: TRBV19
D gene: TRBD2
CDR3 protein: ASSIRLAGGPSYNEQF

J gene: TRBJ2-2
V gene: TRBV28
D gene: TRBD1
CDR3 protein: ASSPRTGLVTGELF

J gene: TRBJ2-5
V gene: TRBV15
D gene: NA
CDR3 protein: ATSRGRESQY

J gene: TRBJ2-1
V gene: TRBV24-1
D gene: NA
CDR3 protein: ATSAHGLQNNEQF

J gene: TRBJ2-4
V gene: TRBV2
D gene: NA
CDR3 protein: ASSEFETGRLAKNIQY